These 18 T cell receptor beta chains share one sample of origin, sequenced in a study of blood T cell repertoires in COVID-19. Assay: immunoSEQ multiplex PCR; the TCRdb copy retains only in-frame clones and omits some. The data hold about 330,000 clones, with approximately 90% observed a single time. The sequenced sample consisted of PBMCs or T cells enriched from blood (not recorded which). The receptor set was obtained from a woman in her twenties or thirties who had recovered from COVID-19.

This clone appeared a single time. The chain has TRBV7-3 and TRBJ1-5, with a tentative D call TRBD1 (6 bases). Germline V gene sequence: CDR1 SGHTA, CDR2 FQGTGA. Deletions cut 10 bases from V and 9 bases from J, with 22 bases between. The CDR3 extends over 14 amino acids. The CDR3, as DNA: TGTGCCACCGGGCCCTTGAGGGGGTCGGGGCCCCAGCATTTT. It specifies CATGPLRGSGPQHF.

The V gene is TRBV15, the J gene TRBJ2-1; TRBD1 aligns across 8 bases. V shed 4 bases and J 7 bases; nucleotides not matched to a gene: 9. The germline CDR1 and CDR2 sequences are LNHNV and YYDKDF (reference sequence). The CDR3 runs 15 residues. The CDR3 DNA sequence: TGTGCCACCAGCATGCAGGACAGGGTTATGAATGAGCAGTTCTTC. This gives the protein CATSMQDRVMNEQFF. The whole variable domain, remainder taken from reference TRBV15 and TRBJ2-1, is DAMVIQNPRYQVTQFGKPVTLSCSQTLNHNVMYWYQQKSSQAPKLLFHYYDKDFNNEADTPDNFQSRRPNTSFCFLDIRSPGLGDTAMYLCATSMQDRVMNEQFFGPGTRLTVL.

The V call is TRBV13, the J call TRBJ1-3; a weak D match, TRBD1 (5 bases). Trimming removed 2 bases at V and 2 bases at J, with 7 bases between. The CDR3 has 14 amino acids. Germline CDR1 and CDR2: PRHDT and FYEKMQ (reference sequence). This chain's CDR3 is CASSLKQAGNTIYF. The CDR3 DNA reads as TGTGCCAGCAGCTTAAAACAGGCTGGAAACACCATATATTTT.

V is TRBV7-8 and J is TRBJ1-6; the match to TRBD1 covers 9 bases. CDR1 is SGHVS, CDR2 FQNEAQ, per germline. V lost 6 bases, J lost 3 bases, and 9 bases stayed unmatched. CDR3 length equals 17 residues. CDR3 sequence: CASSRTTGGVYNSPLHF. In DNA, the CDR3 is TGTGCCAGCAGTCGCACAACAGGGGGCGTCTATAATTCACCCCTCCACTTT.

The CDR3 is CASSKGDLVEGAAYF. The CDR3 region has the DNA TGTGCCAGCAGCAAAGGGGACCTCGTGGAGGGGGCCGCGTACTTC. This chain uses TRBV21-1 with TRBJ2-7; the table's D call of TRBD1 was not tested on the DNA. TRBV21-1 is listed as a pseudogene. There are 15 residues in the CDR3.

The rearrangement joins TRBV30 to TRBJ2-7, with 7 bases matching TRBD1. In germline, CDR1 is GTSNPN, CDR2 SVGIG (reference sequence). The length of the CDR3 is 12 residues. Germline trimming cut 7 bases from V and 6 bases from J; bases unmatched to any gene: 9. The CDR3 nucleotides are TGTGCCTCCGGGACAGCAACTATCGAGCAGTACTTC. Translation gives CASGTATIEQYF.

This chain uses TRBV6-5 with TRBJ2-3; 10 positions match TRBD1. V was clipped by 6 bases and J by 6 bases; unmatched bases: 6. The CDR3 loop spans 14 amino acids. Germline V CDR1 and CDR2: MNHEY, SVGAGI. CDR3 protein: CASSRRQGADTQYF. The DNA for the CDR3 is TGTGCCAGCAGCCGACGACAGGGGGCCGATACGCAGTATTTT.

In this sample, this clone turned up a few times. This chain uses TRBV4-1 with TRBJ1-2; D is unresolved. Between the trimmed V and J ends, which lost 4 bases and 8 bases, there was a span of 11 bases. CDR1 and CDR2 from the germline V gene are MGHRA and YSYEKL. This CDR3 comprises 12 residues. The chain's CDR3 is CASSLRRGGYTF. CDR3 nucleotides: TGCGCCAGCAGCCTCCGTCGTGGCGGCTACACCTTC.

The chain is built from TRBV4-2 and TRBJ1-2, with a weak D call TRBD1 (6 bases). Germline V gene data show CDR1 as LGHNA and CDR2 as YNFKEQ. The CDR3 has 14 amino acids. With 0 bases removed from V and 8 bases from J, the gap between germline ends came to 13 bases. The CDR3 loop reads CASSQEGALRGYTF. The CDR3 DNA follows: TGTGCCAGCAGCCAAGAGGGGGCCCTACGGGGCTACACCTTC.

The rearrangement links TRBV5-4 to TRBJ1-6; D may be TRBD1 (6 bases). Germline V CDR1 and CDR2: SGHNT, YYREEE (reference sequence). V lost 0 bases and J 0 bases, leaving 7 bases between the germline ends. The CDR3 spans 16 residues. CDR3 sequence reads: CASSLEDSSYNSPLHF. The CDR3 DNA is TGTGCCAGCAGCTTGGAGGACAGCTCCTATAATTCACCCCTCCACTTT.

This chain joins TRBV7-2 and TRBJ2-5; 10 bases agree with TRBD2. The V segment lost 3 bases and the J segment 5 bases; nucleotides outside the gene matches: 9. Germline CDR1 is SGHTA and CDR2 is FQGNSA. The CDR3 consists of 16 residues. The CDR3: CASSLTSGRAGETQYF. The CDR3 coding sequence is TGTGCCAGCAGCTTGACTAGCGGGCGGGCGGGGGAGACCCAGTACTTC.

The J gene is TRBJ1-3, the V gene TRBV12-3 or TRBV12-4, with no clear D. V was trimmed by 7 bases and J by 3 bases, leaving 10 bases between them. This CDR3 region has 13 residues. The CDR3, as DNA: TGTGCCAGCACCATGAGGGTTGGAAACACCATATATTTT. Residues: CASTMRVGNTIYF.

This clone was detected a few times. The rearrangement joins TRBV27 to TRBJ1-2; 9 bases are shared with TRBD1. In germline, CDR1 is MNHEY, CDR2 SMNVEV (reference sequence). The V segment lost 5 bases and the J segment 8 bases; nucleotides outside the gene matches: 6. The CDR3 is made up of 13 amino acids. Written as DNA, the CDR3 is TGTGCCAGCAGTCCCTGGACAGGGGACGGCTACACCTTC. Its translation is CASSPWTGDGYTF.

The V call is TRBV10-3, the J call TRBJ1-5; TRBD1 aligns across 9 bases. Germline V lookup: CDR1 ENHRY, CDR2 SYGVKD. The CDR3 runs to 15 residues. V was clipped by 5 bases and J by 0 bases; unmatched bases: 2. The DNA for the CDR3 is TGTGCCATCAGTTGGACAGGGGATAGCAATCAGCCCCAGCATTTT. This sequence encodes CAISWTGDSNQPQHF.

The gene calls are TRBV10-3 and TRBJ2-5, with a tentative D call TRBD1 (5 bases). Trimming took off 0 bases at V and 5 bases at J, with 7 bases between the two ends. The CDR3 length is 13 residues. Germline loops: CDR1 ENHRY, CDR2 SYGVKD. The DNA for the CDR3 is TGTGCCATCAGTGAGTCGTCAGGGGAGACCCAGTACTTC. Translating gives CAISESSGETQYF.

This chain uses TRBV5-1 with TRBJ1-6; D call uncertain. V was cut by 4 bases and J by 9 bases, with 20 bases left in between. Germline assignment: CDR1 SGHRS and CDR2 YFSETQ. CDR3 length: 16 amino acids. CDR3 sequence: CASSRGPPQMISPLHF. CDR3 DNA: TGCGCCAGCAGCCGAGGGCCCCCTCAAATGATTTCACCCCTCCACTTT.

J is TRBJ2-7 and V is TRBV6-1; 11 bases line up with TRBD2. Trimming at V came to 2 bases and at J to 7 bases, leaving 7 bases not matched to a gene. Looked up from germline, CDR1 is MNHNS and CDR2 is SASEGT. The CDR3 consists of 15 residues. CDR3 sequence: CASSEHSGGADEQYF. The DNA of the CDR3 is TGTGCCAGCAGTGAACATAGCGGGGGGGCTGATGAGCAGTACTTC.

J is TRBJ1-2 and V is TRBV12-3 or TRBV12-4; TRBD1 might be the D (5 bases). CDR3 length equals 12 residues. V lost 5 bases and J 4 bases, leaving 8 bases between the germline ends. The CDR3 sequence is CASSRGIYGYTF. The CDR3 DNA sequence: TGTGCCAGCAGTCGGGGGATCTATGGCTACACCTTC.